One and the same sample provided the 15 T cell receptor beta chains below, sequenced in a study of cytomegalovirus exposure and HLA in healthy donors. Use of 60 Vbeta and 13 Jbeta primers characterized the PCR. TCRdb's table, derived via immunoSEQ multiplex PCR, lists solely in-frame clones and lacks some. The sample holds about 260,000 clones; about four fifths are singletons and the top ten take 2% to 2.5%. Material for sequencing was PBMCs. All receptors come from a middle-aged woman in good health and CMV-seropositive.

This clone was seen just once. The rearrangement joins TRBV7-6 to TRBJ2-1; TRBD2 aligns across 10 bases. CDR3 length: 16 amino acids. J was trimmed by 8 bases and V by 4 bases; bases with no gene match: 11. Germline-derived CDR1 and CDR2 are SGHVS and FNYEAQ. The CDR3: CASSSLAGVTLDEQFF. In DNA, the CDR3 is TGTGCCAGCAGCTCCCTAGCGGGAGTAACGTTGGATGAGCAGTTCTTC. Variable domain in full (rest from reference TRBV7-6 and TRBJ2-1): GAGVSQSPRYKVTKRGQDVALRCDPISGHVSLYWYRQALGQGPEFLTYFNYEAQQDKSGLPNDRFSAERPEGSISTLTIQRTEQRDSAMYRCASSSLAGVTLDEQFFGPGTRLTVL.

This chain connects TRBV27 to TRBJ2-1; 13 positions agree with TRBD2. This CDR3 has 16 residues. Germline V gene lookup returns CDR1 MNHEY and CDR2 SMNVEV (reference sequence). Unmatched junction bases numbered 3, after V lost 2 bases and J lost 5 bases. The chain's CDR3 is CASSLPGTSGDNEQFF. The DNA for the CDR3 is TGTGCCAGCAGTTTACCAGGGACTAGCGGGGACAATGAGCAGTTCTTC.

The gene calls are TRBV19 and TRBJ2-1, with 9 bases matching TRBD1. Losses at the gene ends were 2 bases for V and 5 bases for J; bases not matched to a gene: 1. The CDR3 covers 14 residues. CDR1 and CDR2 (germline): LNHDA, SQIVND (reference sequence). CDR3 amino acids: CASSITGGHNEQFF. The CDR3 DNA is TGTGCCAGTAGTATAACAGGGGGCCACAATGAGCAGTTCTTC.

CDR3 DNA sequence: TGTGCCAGCACCCGGGGGGGACAGGGCAACTACGAGCAGTACTTC. Its translation is CASTRGGQGNYEQYF. This chain joins TRBV7-2 and TRBJ2-7, with D perhaps matching TRBD1 (9 bases). Between the trimmed V and J ends, which lost 7 bases and 3 bases, there was a span of 19 bases. The length of the CDR3 is 15 residues. The V gene's germline CDR1 is SGHTA and CDR2 FQGNSA. Based on the CDR3 plus reference TRBV7-2 and TRBJ2-7, the full variable domain is GAGVSQSPSNKVTEKGKDVELRCDPISGHTALYWYRQSLGQGLEFLIYFQGNSAPDKSGLPSDRFSAERTGGSVSTLTIQRTQQEDSAVYLCASTRGGQGNYEQYFGPGTRLTVT.

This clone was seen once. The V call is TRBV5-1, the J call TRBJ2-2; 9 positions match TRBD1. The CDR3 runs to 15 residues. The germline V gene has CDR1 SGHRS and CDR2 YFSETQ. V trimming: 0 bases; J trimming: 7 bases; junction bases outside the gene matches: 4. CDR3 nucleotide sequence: TGCGCCAGCAGCTTGGGGGACAGGGCTGGCGGGGAGCTGTTTTTT. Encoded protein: CASSLGDRAGGELFF.

The DNA of the CDR3 is TGTGCCAGTAGTATAGATCAGGGGCTCGGACAGCCCCAGCATTTT. Amino acids: CASSIDQGLGQPQHF. The chain couples TRBV19 to TRBJ1-5, with D perhaps matching TRBD1 (6 bases). The germline V and J ends were trimmed by 0 bases and 7 bases, with 13 bases remaining between them. Germline V gene lookup returns CDR1 LNHDA and CDR2 SQIVND (reference sequence). The CDR3 has 15 amino acids.

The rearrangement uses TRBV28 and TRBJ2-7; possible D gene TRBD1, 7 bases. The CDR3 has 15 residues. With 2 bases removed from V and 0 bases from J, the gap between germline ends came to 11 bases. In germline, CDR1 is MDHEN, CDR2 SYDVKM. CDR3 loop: CASSLRQGGSYEQYF. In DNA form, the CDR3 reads TGTGCCAGCAGTTTACGCCAGGGGGGCTCCTACGAGCAGTACTTC.

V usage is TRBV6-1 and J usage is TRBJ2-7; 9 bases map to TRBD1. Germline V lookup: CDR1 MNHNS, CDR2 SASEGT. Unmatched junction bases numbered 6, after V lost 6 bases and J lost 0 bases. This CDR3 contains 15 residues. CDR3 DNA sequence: TGTGCCAGCAGCCGGGACAGGGTAAGCTCCTACGAGCAGTACTTC. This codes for CASSRDRVSSYEQYF.

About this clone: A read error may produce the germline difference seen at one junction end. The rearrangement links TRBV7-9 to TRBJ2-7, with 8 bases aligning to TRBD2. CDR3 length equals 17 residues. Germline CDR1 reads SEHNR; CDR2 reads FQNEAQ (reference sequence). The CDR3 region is CSSSPRGSGTISYEQYF. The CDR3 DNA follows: TGTTCCAGCAGCCCGCGCGGTAGCGGGACGATCTCCTACGAGCAGTACTTC.

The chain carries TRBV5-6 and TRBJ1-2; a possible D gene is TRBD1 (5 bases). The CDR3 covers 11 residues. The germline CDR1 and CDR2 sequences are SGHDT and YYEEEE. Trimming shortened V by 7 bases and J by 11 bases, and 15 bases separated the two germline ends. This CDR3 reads CASGRDLGYTF. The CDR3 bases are TGTGCCAGCGGGAGGGACCTGGGGTACACCTTC.

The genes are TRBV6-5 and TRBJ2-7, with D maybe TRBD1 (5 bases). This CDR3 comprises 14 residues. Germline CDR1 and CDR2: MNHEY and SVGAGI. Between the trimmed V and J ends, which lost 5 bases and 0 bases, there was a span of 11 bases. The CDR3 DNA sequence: TGTGCCAGCAGTCGACAGTCGAGCTCCTACGAGCAGTACTTC. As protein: CASSRQSSSYEQYF.

CDR3 nucleotides: TGTGCCACCAGCAGAGATCGAGCACCCCCGGTGTATTTT. This sequence encodes CATSRDRAPPVYF. V and J are TRBV15 and TRBJ2-3; no clear D. Trimming shortened V by 0 bases and J by 14 bases, and 15 bases separated the two germline ends. Germline CDR1 reads LNHNV; CDR2 reads YYDKDF (reference sequence). CDR3 length equals 13 residues.

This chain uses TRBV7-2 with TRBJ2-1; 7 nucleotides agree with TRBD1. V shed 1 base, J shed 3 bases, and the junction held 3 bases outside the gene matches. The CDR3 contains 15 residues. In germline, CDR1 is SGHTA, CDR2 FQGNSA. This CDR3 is CASSLGGQFYNEQFF. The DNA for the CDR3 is TGTGCCAGCAGCTTAGGGGGACAGTTCTACAATGAGCAGTTCTTC.

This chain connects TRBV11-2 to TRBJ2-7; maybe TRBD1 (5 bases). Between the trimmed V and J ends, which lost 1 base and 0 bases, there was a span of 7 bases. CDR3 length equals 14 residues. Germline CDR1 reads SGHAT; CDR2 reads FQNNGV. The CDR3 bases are TGTGCCAGCAGCTTAGTGGACACCTCCTACGAGCAGTACTTC. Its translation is CASSLVDTSYEQYF.

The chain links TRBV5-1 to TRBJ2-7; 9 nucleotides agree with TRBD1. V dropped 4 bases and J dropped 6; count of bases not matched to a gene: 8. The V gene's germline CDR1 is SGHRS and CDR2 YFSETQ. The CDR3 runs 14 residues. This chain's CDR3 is CASSPTGGLGEQYF. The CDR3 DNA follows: TGCGCCAGCAGCCCAACAGGGGGCCTGGGCGAGCAGTACTTC. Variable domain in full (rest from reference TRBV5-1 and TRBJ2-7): KAGVTQTPRYLIKTRGQQVTLSCSPISGHRSVSWYQQTPGQGLQFLFEYFSETQRNKGNFPGRFSGRQFSNSRSEMNVSTLELGDSALYLCASSPTGGLGEQYFGPGTRLTVT.